This TCR beta chain was observed in a study of T cell responses to AZD1222 COVID-19 vaccine. Profiling relied on immunoSEQ multiplex PCR, and the TCRdb table lists in-frame clones only, not all of them. Here the sample spans 150,000 to 200,000 clones, around nine tenths being singletons. Germline V gene lookup returns CDR1 SQVTM and CDR2 ANQGSEA. CDR3 length equals 12 residues. V lost 4 bases and J lost 0, with 7 bases in between. V gene TRBV29-1 combines with J gene TRBJ2-7; tentatively, D is TRBD1 (6 bases). Sequencing was performed on peripheral blood, taken on day 0 of AZD1222 vaccination. The TCR originated in an adult in good health. The CDR3 DNA is TGCAGCGTTGCAGGGGCCTCCTACGAGCAGTACTTC. As protein: CSVAGASYEQYF.